These T cell receptor beta chains were read from a single sample in a study of beta chain features in type 1 diabetes. Sequencing used immunoSEQ multiplex PCR; TCRdb keeps in-frame clones, though not all of them. This table holds 200,000 to 300,000 clones, over 20% found once. The specimen sequenced was naive CD4+ T cells from blood. The receptors stem from a woman in her forties with type 1 diabetes. CDR3s include the opening cysteine and the closing phenylalanine or tryptophan. A D gene is named only where the DNA matches it firmly. Some rows have no size entry. The others give once, few or many, or a class for an expanded clone.

v_call: TRBV7-8
j_call: TRBJ2-5
clone_size: -
d_call: -
cdr3_nt: TGTGCCAGCAGCTTTCAGGCTATCGAGACCCAGTACTTC
cdr3_aa: CASSFQAIETQYF

v_call: TRBV27
j_call: TRBJ2-4
clone_size: -
d_call: -
cdr3_nt: TGTGCCAGCACGAAGACTGCAGGGATGGACAAAAACATTCAGTACTTC
cdr3_aa: CASTKTAGMDKNIQYF

v_call: TRBV27
j_call: TRBJ1-5
clone_size: -
d_call: -
cdr3_nt: TGTGCCAGCAGTTCTCTAGGTCAGCCCCAGCATTTT
cdr3_aa: CASSSLGQPQHF

v_call: TRBV6-5
j_call: TRBJ2-3
clone_size: -
d_call: -
cdr3_nt: TGTGCCAGCAGTTGGACGGAGGGAGGTCTCACAGATACGCAGTATTTT
cdr3_aa: CASSWTEGGLTDTQYF

v_call: TRBV7-3
j_call: TRBJ2-1
clone_size: -
d_call: -
cdr3_nt: TGTGCCAGCAGCTTACAGGGTTCAGGGCACAATGAGCAGTTCTTC
cdr3_aa: CASSLQGSGHNEQFF

v_call: TRBV28
j_call: TRBJ1-2
clone_size: few
d_call: -
cdr3_nt: TGTGCCGCAGGGGTTGGCTATGGCTACACCTTC
cdr3_aa: CAAGVGYGYTF

v_call: TRBV7-9
j_call: TRBJ1-2
clone_size: -
d_call: -
cdr3_nt: TGTGCCAGCAGCGCCGGCAGGGTGAACTATGGCTACACCTTC
cdr3_aa: CASSAGRVNYGYTF

v_call: TRBV30
j_call: TRBJ1-3
clone_size: -
d_call: -
cdr3_nt: TGTGCCTGGAGAGTGACAGGTGGAAACACCATATATTTT
cdr3_aa: CAWRVTGGNTIYF

v_call: TRBV5-6
j_call: TRBJ1-1
clone_size: -
d_call: -
cdr3_nt: TGTGCCAGCCTCACCACCAGCGGCACTGAAGCTTTCTTT
cdr3_aa: CASLTTSGTEAFF

v_call: TRBV29-1
j_call: TRBJ2-2
clone_size: -
d_call: -
cdr3_nt: TGCAGCGTCTCCTGGACAGCGCAGACCGGGGAGCTGTTTTTT
cdr3_aa: CSVSWTAQTGELFF

v_call: TRBV9
j_call: TRBJ2-1
clone_size: few
d_call: TRBD1
cdr3_nt: TGTGCCAGCGCGGTGGGACAGGGGGATGAGCAGTTCTTC
cdr3_aa: CASAVGQGDEQFF

v_call: TRBV5-1
j_call: TRBJ2-7
clone_size: few
d_call: TRBD1
cdr3_nt: TGCGCCAGCAGCCGAACCCGGGACAGGGGGCCTTTCGAGCAGTACTTC
cdr3_aa: CASSRTRDRGPFEQYF

v_call: TRBV11-2
j_call: TRBJ1-6
clone_size: few
d_call: -
cdr3_nt: TGTGCCAGCAGCCTGGGGGGATCTCGCGGAAATTCACCCCTCCACTTT
cdr3_aa: CASSLGGSRGNSPLHF

v_call: TRBV4-1
j_call: TRBJ1-5
clone_size: -
d_call: TRBD1
cdr3_nt: TGCGCCAGCAGCCAGACAGGGGGCGCGGAGAAGCCCCAGCATTTT
cdr3_aa: CASSQTGGAEKPQHF

v_call: TRBV2
j_call: TRBJ2-5
clone_size: -
d_call: TRBD1
cdr3_nt: TGTGCCAGCAGGCCGGGACAGGGAGGGGAGACCCAGTACTTC
cdr3_aa: CASRPGQGGETQYF

v_call: TRBV29-1
j_call: TRBJ2-5
clone_size: -
d_call: TRBD1
cdr3_nt: TGCAGCGGGGGACAGCAACAAGAGACCCAGTACTTC
cdr3_aa: CSGGQQQETQYF

v_call: TRBV15
j_call: TRBJ2-5
clone_size: few
d_call: -
cdr3_nt: TGTGCCACCAGCAGAGATAAAGAGACCCAGTACTTC
cdr3_aa: CATSRDKETQYF

v_call: TRBV7-2
j_call: TRBJ1-2
clone_size: -
d_call: -
cdr3_nt: TGTGCCAGCAGCTTAGATCCGGGCCAGGGGGGCTACACCTTC
cdr3_aa: CASSLDPGQGGYTF

v_call: TRBV15
j_call: TRBJ1-1
clone_size: -
d_call: -
cdr3_nt: TGTGCCACCAGCAGAGAAAGTGGCCGGAGGGAAGCTTTCTTT
cdr3_aa: CATSRESGRREAFF

v_call: TRBV19
j_call: TRBJ2-1
clone_size: once
d_call: TRBD2
cdr3_nt: TGTGCCAGTAGTTCGGGGGCTAGCGGGTACATCAATGAGCAGTTCTTC
cdr3_aa: CASSSGASGYINEQFF

v_call: TRBV28
j_call: TRBJ2-5
clone_size: -
d_call: -
cdr3_nt: TGTGCCAGCAGGACACCGGCGGGGGCGGGGGAGACCCAGTACTTC
cdr3_aa: CASRTPAGAGETQYF

v_call: TRBV9
j_call: TRBJ2-6
clone_size: -
d_call: TRBD1
cdr3_nt: TGTGCCAGCAGCGTATTACAGGGGGCGAGAGGGGCCAACGTCCTGACTTTC
cdr3_aa: CASSVLQGARGANVLTF

v_call: TRBV18
j_call: TRBJ1-2
clone_size: once
d_call: TRBD1
cdr3_nt: TGTGCCAGCTCACCACCTTTAGGGACAGGGGGCCTCCGCTATGGCTACACCTTC
cdr3_aa: CASSPPLGTGGLRYGYTF

v_call: TRBV25-1
j_call: TRBJ1-1
clone_size: few
d_call: TRBD1
cdr3_nt: TGTGCCAGCAGGCTACAGGGGAGGAACACTGAAGCTTTCTTT
cdr3_aa: CASRLQGRNTEAFF

v_call: TRBV29-1
j_call: TRBJ2-1
clone_size: -
d_call: -
cdr3_nt: TGCAGCGTTGTCCCCGGGATACACAGCAATGAGCAGTTCTTC
cdr3_aa: CSVVPGIHSNEQFF

v_call: TRBV5-1
j_call: TRBJ1-2
clone_size: -
d_call: -
cdr3_nt: TGCGCCAGCAGCGATTATCCCGGGTTCCCAGCCGGCTACACCTTC
cdr3_aa: CASSDYPGFPAGYTF

v_call: TRBV10-3
j_call: TRBJ1-2
clone_size: few
d_call: -
cdr3_nt: TGTGCCATCAGCCGGGGAGGCGGCTACACCTTC
cdr3_aa: CAISRGGGYTF

v_call: TRBV7-2
j_call: TRBJ2-3
clone_size: -
d_call: TRBD2
cdr3_nt: TGTGCCAGCAGCTCCGGACTAGCGGGAGTTGGGTTGGATACGCAGTATTTT
cdr3_aa: CASSSGLAGVGLDTQYF

v_call: TRBV11-2
j_call: TRBJ1-3
clone_size: few
d_call: -
cdr3_nt: TGTGCCAGCAGCTTAGACAGGGCGGCTACTGGAAACACCATATATTTT
cdr3_aa: CASSLDRAATGNTIYF

v_call: TRBV29-1
j_call: TRBJ1-2
clone_size: few
d_call: -
cdr3_nt: TGCAGCGTCCCGACCCTATCTACAGATGGCTACACCTTC
cdr3_aa: CSVPTLSTDGYTF

v_call: TRBV25-1
j_call: TRBJ2-7
clone_size: few
d_call: -
cdr3_nt: TGTGCCAGCAGTGAATTCAAGGGCAGGGCGGACGACGAGCAGTACTTC
cdr3_aa: CASSEFKGRADDEQYF

v_call: TRBV9
j_call: TRBJ2-3
clone_size: -
d_call: -
cdr3_nt: TGTGCCAGCAGCGTCCCGACGGACTTAGGTGCTAGCACAGATACGCAGTATTTT
cdr3_aa: CASSVPTDLGASTDTQYF

v_call: TRBV7-9
j_call: TRBJ1-2
clone_size: -
d_call: -
cdr3_nt: TGTGCCAGCAGTCAGGACTCATATGGCTACACCTTC
cdr3_aa: CASSQDSYGYTF

v_call: TRBV30
j_call: TRBJ1-2
clone_size: few
d_call: -
cdr3_nt: TGTGCCTGGAGGGGGCCGGGTGGCTACACCTTC
cdr3_aa: CAWRGPGGYTF

v_call: TRBV14
j_call: TRBJ1-2
clone_size: -
d_call: TRBD1
cdr3_nt: TGTGCCAGCAGCCCACGACAGGGGAGTGGCTACACCTTC
cdr3_aa: CASSPRQGSGYTF

v_call: TRBV4-2
j_call: TRBJ2-1
clone_size: -
d_call: -
cdr3_nt: TGTGCCAGCAGCCGTCAGAACAATGAGCAGTTCTTC
cdr3_aa: CASSRQNNEQFF

v_call: TRBV14
j_call: TRBJ1-4
clone_size: -
d_call: -
cdr3_nt: TGTGCCAGCAGCACCGGGGGGATGGGCACTAATGAAAAACTGTTTTTT
cdr3_aa: CASSTGGMGTNEKLFF

v_call: TRBV11-1
j_call: TRBJ1-4
clone_size: few
d_call: TRBD1
cdr3_nt: TGTGCCAGCAGCCCCCGGGACAGGACTAATGAAAAACTGTTTTTT
cdr3_aa: CASSPRDRTNEKLFF

v_call: TRBV6-4
j_call: TRBJ1-2
clone_size: -
d_call: TRBD1
cdr3_nt: TGTGCCAGCAGTGAACAGGGGAAGGGAGGCTACACCTTC
cdr3_aa: CASSEQGKGGYTF

v_call: TRBV25-1
j_call: TRBJ2-7
clone_size: -
d_call: -
cdr3_nt: TGTGCCAGCAGTGAGCCGCAGCCTAGCTACGAGCAGTACTTC
cdr3_aa: CASSEPQPSYEQYF

v_call: TRBV28
j_call: TRBJ2-1
clone_size: -
d_call: TRBD2
cdr3_nt: TGTGCCAGCAGTTTATTTCCGGGAGGGCAGTTCTTC
cdr3_aa: CASSLFPGGQFF

v_call: TRBV4-1
j_call: TRBJ2-3
clone_size: -
d_call: -
cdr3_nt: TGCGCCAGCAGCCAAACCCCCTCCTACACAGATACGCAGTATTTT
cdr3_aa: CASSQTPSYTDTQYF

v_call: TRBV9
j_call: TRBJ2-1
clone_size: once
d_call: TRBD2
cdr3_nt: TGTGCCAGCAGCGTAGGCGGCGGGGGGGGTTACAATGAGCAGTTCTTC
cdr3_aa: CASSVGGGGGYNEQFF

v_call: TRBV19
j_call: TRBJ2-1
clone_size: -
d_call: -
cdr3_nt: TGTGCCAGTAGGGTCTCGATAACGGTCAATGAGCAGTTCTTC
cdr3_aa: CASRVSITVNEQFF

v_call: TRBV15
j_call: TRBJ2-7
clone_size: -
d_call: -
cdr3_nt: TGTGCCACCAGCAGAGATCGACGGGGCGAGCAGTACTTC
cdr3_aa: CATSRDRRGEQYF